This record covers a single T cell receptor (beta chain). Its antigen remains unknown. V lost 3 bases and J lost 1, with 10 bases in between. This CDR3 region has 14 residues. CDR1 is MNHEY and CDR2 is SMNVEV in the germline V gene (reference sequence). The data were obtained in a study of OX40 agonist ivuxolimab in advanced cancers. Study-wide background: The patients received agonistic anti-OX40 (CD134) antibody ivuxolimab. Subjects had a mean age of roughly 60 years, with a range of about 23 to 79; less than 90% were male.

General study findings and limits: The authors also found low normalized T-cell clonal expansion in some nonresponders. Within 6 weeks, CD4+ and CD8+ blood T cells expanded clonally at 0.1 to 3.0 mg/kg.

TCRdb's table, derived via immunoSEQ multiplex PCR, lists solely in-frame clones and lacks some. The repertoire has 65,000 to 90,000 clones, roughly 78% of them found once; the top ten carry 5%. The specimen comprised CD4+ or CD8+ T cells sorted from blood, sampled in a trial of the OX40 agonist ivuxolimab. The J gene is TRBJ2-7, the V gene TRBV27, with a weak D call TRBD1 (5 bases). The clonotype comes from an adult with an advanced solid tumor such as melanoma, head and neck, liver or kidney cancer. The CDR3 nucleotides are TGTGCCAGCAGTTTTCAGGACACATCCTACGAGCAGTACTTC. Translated, it gives CASSFQDTSYEQYF.